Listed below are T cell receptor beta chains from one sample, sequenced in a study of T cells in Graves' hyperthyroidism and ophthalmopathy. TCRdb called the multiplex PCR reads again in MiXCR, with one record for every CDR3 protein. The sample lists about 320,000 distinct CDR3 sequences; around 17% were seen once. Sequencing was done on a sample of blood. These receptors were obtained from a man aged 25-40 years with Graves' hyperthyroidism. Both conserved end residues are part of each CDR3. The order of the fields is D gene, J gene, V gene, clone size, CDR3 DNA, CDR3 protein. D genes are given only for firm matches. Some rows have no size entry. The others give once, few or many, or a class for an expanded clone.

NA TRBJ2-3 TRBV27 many TGTGCCAGCCTATGGGGAGATACGCAGTATTTT CASLWGDTQYF
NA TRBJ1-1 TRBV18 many TGTGCCAGCTCACCACGGACTGAAGCTTTCTTT CASSPRTEAFF
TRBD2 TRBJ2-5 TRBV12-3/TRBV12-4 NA TGTGCCAGCAGCCCCAAACTAGCGGGAAGCCTGGAGCCCCAGTACTTC CASSPKLAGSLEPQYF
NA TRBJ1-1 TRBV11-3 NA TGTGCCAGTCGAGACAGTGAAAACACTGAAGCTTTCTTT CASRDSENTEAFF
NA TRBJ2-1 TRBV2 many TGTGCCAGCAGTGATTTGAGGGACTCAAGGAACAATGAGCAGTTCTTC CASSDLRDSRNNEQFF
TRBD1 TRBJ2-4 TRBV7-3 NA TGTGCCAGCAGCTTACAACAGGGGCTTTTATACATTCAGTACTTC CASSLQQGLLYIQYF
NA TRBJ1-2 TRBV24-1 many TGTGCCACCAGTGACCCTGACAGCCTTGTAGGGGGCTACACCTTC CATSDPDSLVGGYTF
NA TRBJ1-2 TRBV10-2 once TGCGCCAGCACCGAAGGGCGCGTGAATGGCTACACCTTC CASTEGRVNGYTF
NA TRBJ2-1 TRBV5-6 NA TGTGCCAGCAGCTTGTGGGGTGGCAATGAGCAGTTCTTC CASSLWGGNEQFF
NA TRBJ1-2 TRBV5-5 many TGTGCCAGCAGCGCGAGGGGCTATGGCTACACCTTC CASSARGYGYTF
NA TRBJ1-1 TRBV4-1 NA TGCGCCAGCAGCCAAGGGCCAGAAGGGAGGTGGGCTTTCTTT CASSQGPEGRWAFF
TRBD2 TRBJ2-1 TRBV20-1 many TGCAGTGCCCCTGGGACTAGCGACGGGGGGGGTGAGCAGTTCTTC CSAPGTSDGGGEQFF
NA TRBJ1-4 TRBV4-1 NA TGCGCCAGCAGCCCCCGCGGCACAACTAATGAAAAACTGTTTTTT CASSPRGTTNEKLFF
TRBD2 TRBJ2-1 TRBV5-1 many TGCGCCAGCAGCTTTTCCGGTAGCGGGAGTAATGAGCAGTTCTTC CASSFSGSGSNEQFF
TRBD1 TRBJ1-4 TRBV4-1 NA TGCGCCAGCAGCCAAATATGGGGGACAGGGAATGAAAAACTGTTTTTT CASSQIWGTGNEKLFF
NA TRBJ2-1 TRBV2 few TGTGCCAGCAGGTCCAGGACCACGTACAATGAGCAGTTCTTC CASRSRTTYNEQFF
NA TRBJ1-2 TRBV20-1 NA TGCAGTGCTAGCCCCCTAGACTCTTATGGCTACACCTTC CSASPLDSYGYTF
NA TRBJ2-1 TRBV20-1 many TGCAGTGCTAGAGATATAGGGCAGGGCTCCTACAATGAGCAGTTCTTC CSARDIGQGSYNEQFF
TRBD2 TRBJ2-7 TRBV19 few TGTGCCAGTAGCCTACAGCGGGAGTCGTACGAGCAGTACTTC CASSLQRESYEQYF
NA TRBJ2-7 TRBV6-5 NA TGTGCCAGCAGTTACTCGGCAGATTCCTACGAGCAGTACTTC CASSYSADSYEQYF
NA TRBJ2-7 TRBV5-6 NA TGTGCCAGCAGCCGTGACCGAAGCGGACCCTACGAGCAGTACTTC CASSRDRSGPYEQYF
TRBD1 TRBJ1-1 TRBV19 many TGTGCCAGTAGTTCCCGGGACAGGGGGCTCTACACTGAAGCTTTCTTT CASSSRDRGLYTEAFF
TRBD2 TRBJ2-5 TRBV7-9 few TGTGCCAGCAGCTCGGGAGGACAAGAGACCCAGTACTTC CASSSGGQETQYF
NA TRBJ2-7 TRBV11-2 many TGTGCCAGCAGCTTAGAACCCAGGGCCCCCTACGAGCAGTACTTC CASSLEPRAPYEQYF